This TCR beta chain appears in the sequencing data of a study of monozygotic twins with inflammatory bowel disease. The CDR3 is 13 residues long. CDR1 MDHEN and CDR2 SYDVKM come from the germline V gene. General study findings and limits: Repertoire similarity did not differ between concordant and discordant twins, perhaps due to limited power. The authors could not tell different T cell subtypes apart.

Note on this clonotype: The antigen remains undetermined.

Following a re-call of the 5' RACE reads, TCRdb has one entry per CDR3 protein and lacks DNA. The ten most abundant clones cover 2% to 2.5% of a sample with approximately 420,000 distinct CDR3 sequences. This rearrangement joins TRBV28 to TRBJ2-5; the TCRdb call, TRBD2, lacks DNA for checking. The sequencing sample was made of blood. This receptor was taken from a human donor with ulcerative colitis or Crohn's disease, or a healthy co-twin of an affected twin (not recorded which). The CDR3 sequence is CASKTGSLETQYF.